What follows are 13 T cell receptor beta chains derived from one specimen sequenced in a study of cytomegalovirus exposure and HLA in healthy donors. TCRdb's copy holds only in-frame clones and misses some; the assay was immunoSEQ multiplex PCR. The sample lists fewer than 200,000 clones; around 86% were seen once. Material: PBMCs. These receptors all come from a man in his late teens or twenties in good health and CMV-seropositive.

The rearrangement joins TRBV9 to TRBJ1-1; 8 bases agree with TRBD1. This CDR3 region has 13 residues. Per the germline V gene, CDR1 is SGDLS and CDR2 is YYNGEE. Trimming took 0 bases from V and 8 from J; bases not matched to a gene: 3. CDR3 loop: CASSVDWTGEAFF. In nucleotides, the CDR3 is TGTGCCAGCAGCGTAGACTGGACAGGGGAAGCTTTCTTT.

V usage is TRBV12-2 and J usage is TRBJ2-1; the tabulated D call, TRBD2, remains unverified against the DNA. TRBV12-2 is deemed a pseudogene. The CDR3 loop spans 17 amino acids. CDR3 protein: CASRFGGGGATDNEQFF. The CDR3 coding sequence is TGTGCAAGTCGCTTCGGGGGGGGCGGGGCCACCGACAATGAGCAGTTCTTC.

CDR3 bases: TGTGCCAGCAGCAAAGATGTAGCCCAACTAATACTATGTATCGGGCAGTTCTTC. As protein: CASSKDVAQLILCIGQFF. The chain combines TRBV21-1 with TRBJ2-1; the table's TRBD2 call for D was not verified on the DNA. TRBV21-1 is classified as a pseudogene. The CDR3 is 18 amino acids.

The genes are TRBV9 and TRBJ1-4; D may be TRBD1 (6 bases). V lost 0 bases and J lost 11, with 11 bases in between. The CDR3 has 13 residues. CDR1 and CDR2 (germline): SGDLS, YYNGEE. CDR3 coding DNA: TGTGCCAGCAGCGTAGAGGGGGACGGGAAACTGTTTTTT. Translation gives CASSVEGDGKLFF.

This chain uses TRBV4-2 with TRBJ2-7, with D perhaps matching TRBD2 (6 bases). V was cut by 2 bases and J by 3 bases, with 17 bases left in between. Germline CDR1 is LGHNA and CDR2 is YNFKEQ. The CDR3 consists of 16 residues. The CDR3 DNA follows: TGTGCCAGCAGCCAATCCCCCCTGAACGGGGGCTACGAGCAGTACTTC. Translated, it gives CASSQSPLNGGYEQYF.

The table lists this clone with a count of one. This chain links TRBV4-2 with TRBJ2-4, with D possibly matching TRBD1 (6 bases). V dropped 4 bases and J dropped 5 bases, with 6 bases sitting between them. Germline values: CDR1 LGHNA, CDR2 YNFKEQ. CDR3 length: 12 residues. In nucleotides, the CDR3 is TGTGCCAGCAGCCGACAGGAAAACATTCAGTACTTC. It encodes CASSRQENIQYF.

This chain joins TRBV28 and TRBJ1-3; 10 nucleotides line up with TRBD1. The V and J ends lost 6 bases and 3 bases, in that order; junction bases with no gene match: 17. Germline V gene sequence: CDR1 MDHEN, CDR2 SYDVKM. This CDR3 region has 19 residues. This CDR3 reads CASSFRTGGLRGYGNTIYF. In DNA, the CDR3 is TGTGCCAGCAGCTTCCGGACAGGGGGGCTGCGGGGTTATGGAAACACCATATATTTT.

The rearrangement joins TRBV5-1 to TRBJ1-1; D may be TRBD1 (6 bases). The CDR3 is 14 residues long. Germline V gene sequence: CDR1 SGHRS, CDR2 YFSETQ. Between the trimmed V and J ends, which lost 1 base and 4 bases, there was a span of 11 bases. The CDR3: CASSLSGDGTEAFF. CDR3 DNA: TGCGCCAGCAGCTTGTCAGGGGATGGCACTGAAGCTTTCTTT.

This chain's CDR3 is CATEEVEFNQPQHF. CDR3 DNA: TGTGCCACAGAAGAGGTGGAATTCAATCAGCCCCAGCATTTT. V gene TRBV6-6 combines with J gene TRBJ1-5; no clear D gene. V lost 10 bases and J lost 3, with 16 bases in between. The CDR3 totals 14 residues. Germline V gives CDR1 MNHNY, CDR2 SVGAGI (reference sequence).

The chain is built from TRBV7-2 and TRBJ1-2; the D is unclear. Germline CDR1 is SGHTA and CDR2 is FQGNSA. V was shortened by 0 bases and J by 4 bases, with 9 bases between the two germline ends. The CDR3 is 14 amino acids. CDR3 DNA: TGTGCCAGCAGCTTAGCCCTAGCGATCTATGGCTACACCTTC. This gives the protein CASSLALAIYGYTF.

This chain links TRBV25-1 with TRBJ2-5, with D tentatively TRBD2 (6 bases). The V end lost 2 bases, the J end lost 7 bases, and 23 bases lay between the germline ends. From germline, CDR1 is MGHDK and CDR2 SYGVNS. CDR3 length: 17 residues. CDR3 DNA sequence: TGTGCCAGCAGTGAAAGGAACGTGCCCGGGGGTCCTGGGACCCAGTACTTC. It translates to CASSERNVPGGPGTQYF. Filled out from reference TRBV25-1 and TRBJ2-5, the complete variable domain reads EADIYQTPRYLVIGTGKKITLECSQTMGHDKMYWYQQDPGMELHLIHYSYGVNSTEKGDLSSESTVSRIRTEHFPLTLESARPSHTSQYLCASSERNVPGGPGTQYFGPGTRLLVL.

This clone is a singleton in its sample. The chain recombines TRBV5-6 with TRBJ2-6; D remains ambiguous. The CDR3 contains 15 residues. Trimming pared 4 bases from V and 2 bases from J, leaving 10 bases between. Germline V gene lookup returns CDR1 SGHDT and CDR2 YYEEEE. CDR3 bases: TGTGCCAGCAGCGAGGTCGCAGCTGGGGCCAACGTCCTGACTTTC. Amino acid sequence: CASSEVAAGANVLTF. The variable domain in full, completed from reference TRBV5-6 and TRBJ2-6, reads DAGVTQSPTHLIKTRGQQVTLRCSPKSGHDTVSWYQQALGQGPQFIFQYYEEEERQRGNFPDRFSGHQFPNYSSELNVNALLLGDSALYLCASSEVAAGANVLTFGAGSRLTVL.

This chain connects TRBV12-5 to TRBJ2-3, with D tentatively TRBD1 (6 bases). This CDR3 is 14 amino acids long. Germline lookup yields CDR1 LGHNT and CDR2 FRNRAP. The germline V and J ends were trimmed by 0 bases and 6 bases, with 10 bases remaining between them. CDR3 coding DNA: TGTGCTAGTGGTTTGGTACGAGGGGGTGATACGCAGTATTTT. This translates into CASGLVRGGDTQYF. Complete variable domain (other parts from reference TRBV12-5 and TRBJ2-3): DARVTQTPRHKVTEMGQEVTMRCQPILGHNTVFWYRQTMMQGLELLAYFRNRAPLDDSGMPKDRFSAEMPDATLATLKIQPSEPRDSAVYFCASGLVRGGDTQYFGPGTRLTVL.